This TCR beta chain was found in a study of blood T cell repertoires in COVID-19. Study as a whole: From the United States, Italy and Spain came samples of acute and convalescent COVID-19. T cells, B-cell-depleted T cells, or PBMCs provided the cDNA or gDNA that served as material.

TCRdb's copy holds only in-frame clones and misses some; the assay was immunoSEQ multiplex PCR. In the table there are fewer than 350,000 clones, 87% of which are singletons. This study enrolled people aged about 18 to 100 from 20 to 25 US geographic areas. Assignments of participants to cohorts depended upon their own reported clinical history. From germline, CDR1 is SGDLS and CDR2 YYNGEE. Trimming removed 0 bases from V and 5 bases from J, with 11 bases in between. CDR3 length equals 14 residues. The specimen sequenced was PBMCs or T cells enriched from blood (not recorded which). This chain joins TRBV9 and TRBJ1-2; D may be TRBD1 (6 bases). The clonotype comes from a woman aged 40 to 50 who had recovered from COVID-19. CDR3 loop: CASSVVDSDYGYTF. CDR3 DNA: TGTGCCAGCAGCGTAGTGGACAGCGATTATGGCTACACCTTC.